Sequencing of this T cell receptor beta chain was carried out in a study of T cell responses to AZD1222 COVID-19 vaccine (dated by TCRdb to about 2021). Broadly, across the study: AZD1222 recipients given second doses at about 4 weeks or at about 12 weeks were pooled, since spike-specific TCR depth and breadth were not found to differ between the two schedules. TCR sequencing covered over 230 trial participants: about 210 given two doses of AZD1222 and approximately 26 given two doses of MenACWY control vaccine. Enrollment into the trials was organized by age into subgroups of 18-55, 56-69 and 70-plus years, and those subgroups contained roughly 150, 30 and 60 TCR-sequenced participants, respectively. Broader findings and caveats from the paper: In the small 56-69-year group, the increase in depth fell short of significance, most likely because of low power. CD4 TCRs associated with the vaccine covered the entire spike protein, and the dominant responses were in regions 160-218 and 743-854. Participants were mostly white British, with more females than males. The authors suggested clonal diversity may have been underestimated. Because no day 14 peak-response samples were available, the repertoires could be characterized only after the peak T cell response. After two AZD1222 doses, spike-specific TCR breadth and depth were significantly higher than at day 0 and than in MenACWY recipients. Only five to seven AZD1222 recipients were SARS-CoV-2 seropositive at baseline, limiting conclusions about previously exposed vaccinees. Epitopes outside the regions mutated in the B.1.351 and B.1.1.7 variants were reportedly recognized by nearly half of the unique spike-specific TCRs.

Explained via the paper, the time point label denotes: baseline before first vaccination. The vaccinee samples were drawn from two UK trials, COV001 and COV002, one of which was a single-blind randomized controlled phase 2/3 trial testing AZD1222 (ChAdOx1 nCoV-19) in healthy adults. For TCRbeta chain sequencing, PBMC samples from trial participants were taken at day 0 and at day 28 after the second dose. The CDR3, cysteine through phenylalanine, is 13 amino acids long. Only the CDR3 part of the read is kept: 39 bases, read in frame from the first base. CDR1 SGHNT and CDR2 YYREEE were looked up in the germline V gene (reference sequence). Deletion took 4 bases off V and 2 bases off J, with a span of 7 bases between the germline ends. A word on this clone: It has no known antigen specificity. No base qualities exist here, and no much larger clone lies one base off it.

The CDR3 regions of human TCRbeta chains were analyzed by immunosequencing. On the authors' methods: Repertoire TCRs were checked for matches against a reference library of SARS-CoV-2-specific TCRs that had been generated using the MIRA antigen-specificity platform. Breadth was defined as the fraction of unique TCRs that were SARS-CoV-2-associated, and depth was defined as the fraction of total T cells that were SARS-CoV-2-associated. Each spike-specific TCR was assigned to its reactive spike region and to a CD4 or CD8 class using the MIRA data. Log10-transformed breadth and depth values were compared by one-way ANOVA with Sidak's multiple comparisons tests. Drawn from immuneACCESS, this table holds only the in-frame rearrangements with V and J called that TCRdb kept. Clones are partly lost; checked studies trace under half to an unresolved V gene and leave the rest unexplained. For V, J and clone size, that table is used; D and trimming come from the DNA. Here the sample has around 100,000 clones; 90% occur a single time. In total, the top ten clones hold 1.3% of the sample.

The TCR was taken from an adult in good health. The sequenced sample was peripheral blood, obtained on day 0 of AZD1222 vaccination. The receptor chain draws on TRBV5-4 and TRBJ1-5; TRBD1 is a possible D gene, resting on 6 matching bases. CDR3 sequence: CASSPGGNQPQHF. The nucleotide sequence is TGTGCCAGCAGCCCAGGGGGCAATCAGCCCCAGCATTTT.